The table lists the clone carrying this T cell receptor beta chain with a count of one. Its specificity is not known. The limits of the CDR3 on the DNA are not certain, so only TCRdb's listed CDR3 is given. With no exception, relapse followed autologous stem cell transplantation in all patients, and brentuximab vedotin exposure varied. The sample belongs to a study of PD-1 blockade in classical Hodgkin lymphoma. Study outcomes and limitations: By C4D1 there was a significant rise in CD4+ TCR diversity but not in CD8+ TCR diversity.

The CDR3 is 16 amino acids in total, end residues counted. Some clones are missing from TCRdb's copy, which holds only in-frame ones; the method was immunoSEQ multiplex PCR. Found here are more than 140,000 clones, approximately 80% of them singletons; the top ten hold roughly 10%. The chain carries TRBV21-1 and TRBJ1-4; the DNA was not used to check the table's D call, TRBD1. TRBV21-1 is a pseudogene locus. This TCR derives from a human donor with classical Hodgkin lymphoma. The sample was peripheral blood mononuclear cells (PBMCs), taken before the second cycle of nivolumab. The CDR3 loop reads CASSKVGQGAGEKLFF.